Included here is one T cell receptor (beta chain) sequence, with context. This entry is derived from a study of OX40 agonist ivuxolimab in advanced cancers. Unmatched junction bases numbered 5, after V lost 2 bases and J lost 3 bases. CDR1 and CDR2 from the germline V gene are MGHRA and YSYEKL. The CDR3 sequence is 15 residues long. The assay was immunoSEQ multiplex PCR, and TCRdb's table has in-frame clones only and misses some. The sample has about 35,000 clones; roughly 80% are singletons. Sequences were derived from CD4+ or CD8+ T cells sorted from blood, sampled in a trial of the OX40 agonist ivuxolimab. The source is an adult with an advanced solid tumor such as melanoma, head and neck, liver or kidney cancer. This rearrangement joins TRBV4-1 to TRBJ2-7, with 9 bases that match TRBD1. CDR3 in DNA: TGCGCCAGCAGCCAACGGGGGGACAGGGACTACGAGCAGTACTTC. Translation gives CASSQRGDRDYEQYF.